This TCR beta chain was profiled in a study of OX40 agonist ivuxolimab in advanced cancers. Study-level information: Dose-escalation patients had hepatocellular carcinoma, melanoma, renal cell or head and neck cancer. At 65% to 85% male, the cohort had a mean age of 60 years, ranging from about 20 to 80.

The method was immunoSEQ multiplex PCR; TCRdb's version includes in-frame clones alone and lacks a portion of them. The data hold about 36,000 clones, with about 80% observed a single time. The germline V gene has CDR1 MDHEN and CDR2 SYDVKM. The CDR3 totals 13 residues. The V end lost 3 bases, the J end lost 1 base, and 7 bases lay between the germline ends. Study-level results: No antigen was identified for the clonally expanded peripheral T cells.

With respect to this clone: What it recognizes is unknown.

The sample in question was CD4+ or CD8+ T cells sorted from blood, obtained in a trial of the OX40 agonist ivuxolimab. This TCR was recovered from an adult with an advanced solid tumor such as melanoma, head and neck, liver or kidney cancer. V and J are TRBV28 and TRBJ2-7; D gene uncertain. The CDR3 sequence is CASSFRLSYEQYF. CDR3 nucleotide sequence: TGTGCCAGCAGTTTCAGGCTATCCTACGAGCAGTACTTC.